Each of the 20 T cell receptor beta chains below was sequenced from the same sample in a study of shared clonotypes between healthy human individuals. Sequencing used immunoSEQ multiplex PCR; TCRdb keeps in-frame clones, though not all of them. Of around 1,000,000 clones listed, roughly 80% are singletons. Sequencing was performed on memory CD4+ T cells from PBMCs. Regarding subset: CD45RA-negative fraction. The receptor source for this set is a man between 18 and 35 years old in good health. Some clones in this sample may be carry-over from other donors' samples.

Only one count was recorded for this clone. This sequence joins TRBV14 and TRBJ1-1; D possibly corresponds to TRBD1 (6 bases). The CDR3 runs 18 residues. V lost 1 base and J lost 1, with 19 bases in between. Germline V gene data show CDR1 as SGHDN and CDR2 as FVKESK. CDR3 nucleotide sequence: TGTGCCAGCAGCCAAGCCCTCTATCGGGACACCCGGAACACTGAAGCTTTCTTT. Translated, it gives CASSQALYRDTRNTEAFF.

This sequence joins TRBV11-3 and TRBJ2-1; 9 bases are a match to TRBD2. From germline, CDR1 is SGHNT and CDR2 YENEEA. The V gene end was trimmed by 5 bases and the J gene end by 5 bases; junction bases not matched to a gene: 10. CDR3 length: 16 amino acids. The CDR3 DNA sequence: TGTGCCAGCAGCCCGCCGCCTAGCGGGAAGAACAATGAGCAGTTCTTC. Protein sequence: CASSPPPSGKNNEQFF.

CDR3 nucleotides: TGTGCCAGCAGCCACACCGGGACAGGGGCTAGCGGGCCCTACAATGAGCAGTTCTTC. It codes for CASSHTGTGASGPYNEQFF. The V call is TRBV7-2, the J call TRBJ2-1, with 10 bases matching TRBD1. The CDR3 length is 19 residues. Germline V gives CDR1 SGHTA, CDR2 FQGNSA. Germline trimming cut 5 bases from V and 2 bases from J; bases unmatched to any gene: 15.

This chain joins TRBV6-4 and TRBJ2-3; 7 bases align to TRBD1. The CDR3 covers 15 residues. Looked up from germline, CDR1 is MRHNA and CDR2 is SNTAGT. V lost 6 bases, J lost 6 bases, and 12 bases stayed unmatched. This CDR3 reads CASSDSGDSWDTQYF. CDR3 DNA: TGTGCCAGCAGCGATTCTGGGGACAGCTGGGATACGCAGTATTTT.

This chain connects TRBV7-8 to TRBJ1-5; the D is unclear. Germline CDR1 reads SGHVS; CDR2 reads FQNEAQ. The V end lost 1 base, the J end lost 3 bases, and 13 bases lay between the germline ends. This CDR3 has 16 residues. The CDR3 DNA follows: TGTGCCAGCAGCTTAGGAGGGTATCTCGACAATCAGCCCCAGCATTTT. Encoded protein: CASSLGGYLDNQPQHF.

The chain combines TRBV7-9 with TRBJ2-5; D gene ambiguous. V shed 1 base and J shed 5 bases, with 11 bases lying between them. The CDR3 has 14 amino acids. The germline CDR1 and CDR2 sequences are SEHNR and FQNEAQ (reference sequence). CDR3 sequence reads: CASSLGLARETQYF. As DNA, the CDR3 is TGTGCCAGCAGCTTAGGCTTGGCGCGGGAGACCCAGTACTTC.

The chain is built from TRBV27 and TRBJ1-1, with TRBD1 as a possible D gene (5 bases). The CDR3 contains 15 residues. V was trimmed by 3 bases and J by 3 bases, leaving 14 bases between them. The germline V gene has CDR1 MNHEY and CDR2 SMNVEV (reference sequence). The CDR3 reads CASSFQPGRHTEAFF. The CDR3 coding sequence is TGTGCCAGCAGTTTCCAACCGGGGCGGCACACTGAAGCTTTCTTT.

CDR3: CASSLFGGDYNEQFF. The DNA for the CDR3 is TGTGCCAGCAGCTTATTCGGCGGAGACTACAATGAGCAGTTCTTC. V is TRBV11-3 and J is TRBJ2-1; D is uncertain. The CDR3 length is 15 residues. The germline CDR1 and CDR2 sequences are SGHNT and YENEEA. Deletions cut 2 bases from V and 3 bases from J, with 11 bases between.

The chain carries TRBV5-1 and TRBJ2-7; D is unresolved. Germline V gives CDR1 SGHRS, CDR2 YFSETQ. This CDR3 contains 12 residues. Trimming shortened V by 3 bases and J by 2 bases, and 6 bases separated the two germline ends. DNA for the CDR3: TGCGCCAGCAGCTCCAATGCCTACGAGCAGTACTTC. Protein product: CASSSNAYEQYF.

The chain joins TRBV27 to TRBJ2-7; TRBD1 agrees at 9 bases. Germline V lookup: CDR1 MNHEY, CDR2 SMNVEV (reference sequence). The CDR3 extends over 16 amino acids. Unmatched junction bases numbered 14, after V lost 5 bases and J lost 6 bases. The CDR3 sequence is CASSTAASGTGREQYF. The CDR3 DNA sequence: TGTGCCAGCAGTACCGCTGCCTCCGGGACAGGGCGCGAGCAGTACTTC.

The V call is TRBV4-1, the J call TRBJ2-7, with D possibly TRBD1 on 7 matching bases. This CDR3 has 15 amino acids. V lost 1 base, J lost 3 bases, and 13 bases lay in between. Looked up from germline, CDR1 is MGHRA and CDR2 is YSYEKL. CDR3 sequence reads: CASSQALQGGYEQYF. The CDR3 coding sequence is TGCGCCAGCAGCCAAGCGCTTCAGGGGGGCTACGAGCAGTACTTC.

The chain recombines TRBV15 with TRBJ1-4; 8 bases fit TRBD1. The CDR3 is 15 amino acids. Trimming took 2 bases from V and 2 from J; bases not matched to a gene: 1. CDR1 is LNHNV and CDR2 is YYDKDF in the germline V gene (reference sequence). The CDR3 loop reads CATSRQGATNEKLFF. CDR3 in DNA: TGTGCCACCAGCAGACAGGGGGCGACTAATGAAAAACTGTTTTTT.

The rearrangement joins TRBV27 to TRBJ2-5; 10 bases agree with TRBD1. This CDR3 comprises 16 residues. Germline V lookup: CDR1 MNHEY, CDR2 SMNVEV (reference sequence). Trimming removed 0 bases from V and 3 bases from J; junction bases left unmatched: 4. This CDR3 is CASSLSQGTGEETQYF. As DNA, the CDR3 is TGTGCCAGCAGTTTATCCCAAGGGACAGGGGAAGAGACCCAGTACTTC.

This chain links TRBV11-2 with TRBJ2-1; D remains ambiguous. The germline gives CDR1 SGHAT, CDR2 FQNNGV. The CDR3 is made up of 14 amino acids. The V end lost 1 base, the J end lost 4 bases, and 8 bases lay between the germline ends. CDR3 in amino acids: CASSLANQYNEQFF. In nucleotides, the CDR3 is TGTGCCAGCAGCTTAGCGAACCAGTACAATGAGCAGTTCTTC.

The genes are TRBV2 and TRBJ2-2, with D hard to call. Germline assignment: CDR1 SNHLY and CDR2 FYNNEI. The length of the CDR3 is 14 residues. With 5 bases removed from V and 4 bases from J, the gap between germline ends came to 11 bases. CDR3 DNA: TGTGCCAGCAGTAGGCTAAGGGCCACCGGGGAGCTGTTTTTT. This gives the protein CASSRLRATGELFF.

This chain links TRBV7-9 with TRBJ1-2; perhaps TRBD1 as D (6 bases). Germline V gene data show CDR1 as SEHNR and CDR2 as FQNEAQ (reference sequence). CDR3 size: 15 residues. The V and J ends lost 5 bases and 7 bases respectively, with 20 bases between them. For the CDR3, the DNA is TGTGCCAGCAGCCCCCCTAGGGGGGGCGCGGGTGGCTACACCTTC. Its translation is CASSPPRGGAGGYTF. The complete variable domain, with remaining parts taken from reference TRBV7-9 and TRBJ1-2, reads DTGVSQNPRHKITKRGQNVTFRCDPISEHNRLYWYRQTLGQGPEFLTYFQNEAQLEKSRLLSDRFSAERPKGSFSTLEIQRTEQGDSAMYLCASSPPRGGAGGYTFGSGTRLTVV.

The J gene is TRBJ2-6, the V gene TRBV29-1; D gene uncertain. There are 13 residues in the CDR3. Trimming removed 5 bases from V and 1 base from J, with 6 bases in between. Germline V CDR1 and CDR2: SQVTM, ANQGSEA. The CDR3 DNA follows: TGCAGCGTTTTTGTATCTGGGGCCAACGTCCTGACTTTC. The encoded protein is CSVFVSGANVLTF.

This clone was observed a handful of times. The chain links TRBV5-5 to TRBJ1-2; the D gene is possibly TRBD1 (5 bases). This CDR3 spans 15 amino acids. Germline V CDR1 and CDR2: SGHKS, YYEKEE (reference sequence). V was shortened by 0 bases and J by 3 bases, with 12 bases between the two germline ends. CDR3 sequence reads: CASSLVGRDDYGYTF. In DNA form, the CDR3 reads TGTGCCAGCAGCTTGGTAGGTCGGGACGACTATGGCTACACCTTC.

The chain has TRBV5-1 and TRBJ1-1, with D unclear. CDR3 size: 12 residues. Germline V gene data show CDR1 as SGHRS and CDR2 as YFSETQ. V lost 2 bases, J lost 4 bases, and 6 bases lay in between. CDR3 DNA: TGCGCCAGCAGCTTTTGGGGCACTGAAGCTTTCTTT. Protein: CASSFWGTEAFF.

This clone was seen only a few times. J is TRBJ1-4 and V is TRBV7-9; the D is unclear. CDR1 and CDR2 (germline): SEHNR, FQNEAQ (reference sequence). V lost 5 bases and J 3 bases, leaving 7 bases between the germline ends. The CDR3 has 13 residues. The CDR3: CASSGGSNEKLFF. CDR3 nucleotide sequence: TGTGCCAGCAGCGGTGGTTCTAATGAAAAACTGTTTTTT.